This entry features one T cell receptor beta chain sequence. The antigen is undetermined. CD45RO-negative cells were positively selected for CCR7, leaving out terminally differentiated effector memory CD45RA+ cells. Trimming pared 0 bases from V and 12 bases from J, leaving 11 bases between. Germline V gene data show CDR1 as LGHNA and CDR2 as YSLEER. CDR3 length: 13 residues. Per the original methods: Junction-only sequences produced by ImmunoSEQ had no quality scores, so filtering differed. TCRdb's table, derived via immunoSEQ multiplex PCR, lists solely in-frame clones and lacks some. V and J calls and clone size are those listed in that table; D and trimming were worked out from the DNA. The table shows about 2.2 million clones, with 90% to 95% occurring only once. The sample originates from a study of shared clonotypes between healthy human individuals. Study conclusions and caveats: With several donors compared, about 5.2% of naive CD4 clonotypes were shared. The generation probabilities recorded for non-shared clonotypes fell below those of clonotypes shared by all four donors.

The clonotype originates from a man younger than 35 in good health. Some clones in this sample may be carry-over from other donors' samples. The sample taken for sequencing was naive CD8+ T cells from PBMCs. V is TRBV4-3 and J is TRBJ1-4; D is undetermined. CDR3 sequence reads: CASSQDLAVELFF. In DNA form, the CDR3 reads TGCGCCAGCAGCCAAGATCTCGCGGTCGAACTGTTTTTT.